Below, 30 T cell receptor beta chains from the same sample are listed, as sequenced in a study of blood T cell repertoires in COVID-19. TCRdb's table, derived via immunoSEQ multiplex PCR, lists solely in-frame clones and lacks some. This table has about 180,000 clones, 81% appearing once. The sample was PBMCs or T cells enriched from blood (not recorded which). The receptor source for this set is a woman in her thirties or forties with acute COVID-19.

This clone has a count of ten or more. This chain uses TRBV6-1 with TRBJ2-7; no firm D call. The CDR3 has 11 residues. Trimming removed 2 bases from V and 5 bases from J, with 4 bases in between. CDR1 is MNHNS, CDR2 SASEGT, per germline. The CDR3 bases are TGTGCCAGCAGTGAACCCAACGAGCAGTACGTC. Translated: CASSEPNEQYV.

The CDR3 DNA reads TGTGCCAGCAGCTTTACTAGCACAGGCCTCGACGGGGATAGCACAGATACGCAGTATTTT. This encodes CASSFTSTGLDGDSTDTQYF. This chain joins TRBV7-6 and TRBJ2-3, with a tentative D call TRBD2 (6 bases). The CDR3 has 20 residues. CDR1 and CDR2 from the germline V gene are SGHVS and FNYEAQ. V shed 3 bases and J shed 0 bases, with 25 bases lying between them. Drawing the rest from reference TRBV7-6 and TRBJ2-3, the complete variable domain is GAGVSQSPRYKVTKRGQDVALRCDPISGHVSLYWYRQALGQGPEFLTYFNYEAQQDKSGLPNDRFSAERPEGSISTLTIQRTEQRDSAMYRCASSFTSTGLDGDSTDTQYFGPGTRLTVL.

CDR3 protein: CASFVYNEQFF. The CDR3 DNA is TGCGCCAGCTTCGTATACAATGAGCAGTTCTTC. This chain joins TRBV4-1 and TRBJ2-1, with no clear D. The CDR3 extends over 11 amino acids. V was clipped by 8 bases and J by 4 bases, with 6 bases between them. CDR1 and CDR2 (germline): MGHRA, YSYEKL.

The table lists this clone with a count of one. The CDR3 region is CASSLEDRGRGFF. CDR3 DNA sequence: TGTGCCAGCAGTCTAGAGGACAGGGGGCGAGGGTTCTTC. This chain links TRBV12-3 or TRBV12-4 with TRBJ2-1; TRBD1 agrees at 11 bases. V was pared by 5 bases and J by 15 bases, with 9 bases of the junction left unmatched. The CDR3 extends over 13 amino acids.

J is TRBJ1-4 and V is TRBV15; D is unresolved. Germline CDR1 is LNHNV and CDR2 is YYDKDF (reference sequence). CDR3 size: 16 residues. V lost 0 bases and J 1 base, leaving 9 bases between the germline ends. CDR3 sequence (DNA): TGTGCCACCAGCAGAGATCTCTCGGTAACTAATGAAAAACTGTTTTTT. Amino acid sequence: CATSRDLSVTNEKLFF.

The chain combines TRBV6-5 with TRBJ1-2, with 7 bases lining up with TRBD1. After removal of 7 bases from V and 4 bases from J, the junction contained 6 bases not matched to a gene. This CDR3 contains 13 residues. Germline CDR1 and CDR2: MNHEY and SVGAGI. Here the CDR3 DNA reads TGTGCCAGCAAAACTAGGGACAGCTATGGCTACACCTTC. Translating gives CASKTRDSYGYTF.

This clone showed up just once. This chain connects TRBV10-1 to TRBJ1-1; D call uncertain. The CDR3 contains 13 residues. Trimming left V 2 bases short and J 4 bases short, with 8 bases between. The V gene's germline CDR1 is WNHNN and CDR2 SYGVQD (reference sequence). The CDR3 DNA reads as TGCGCCAGCAGTGAGACGGGGTTCACTGAAGCTTTCTTT. It is translated as CASSETGFTEAFF.

This clone was picked up one time. The genes are TRBV9 and TRBJ1-2; D not resolved. CDR3 length: 15 amino acids. Germline-derived CDR1 and CDR2 are SGDLS and YYNGEE. Trimming stripped 3 bases from V and 8 bases from J, with 20 bases between. CDR3 region: CASSEAPGARYGYTF. Written as DNA, the CDR3 is TGTGCCAGCAGCGAGGCCCCTGGTGCCAGGTACGGCTACACCTTC. Combining the CDR3 with reference TRBV9 and TRBJ1-2 gives the whole variable domain DSGVTQTPKHLITATGQRVTLRCSPRSGDLSVYWYQQSLDQGLQFLIQYYNGEERAKGNILERFSAQQFPDLHSELNLSSLELGDSALYFCASSEAPGARYGYTFGSGTRLTVV.

The chain is built from TRBV2 and TRBJ2-5; D might be TRBD1 (7 bases). The CDR3 runs to 15 residues. Trimming pared 4 bases from V and 1 base from J, leaving 13 bases between. Germline lookup yields CDR1 SNHLY and CDR2 FYNNEI. DNA of the CDR3: TGTGCCAGCAGTGGTCAGGGGGGTCCCCAAGAGACCCAGTACTTC. Amino acids: CASSGQGGPQETQYF.

V usage is TRBV5-1 and J usage is TRBJ2-1; 9 nucleotides match TRBD2. CDR3 length: 18 residues. CDR1 and CDR2 from the germline V gene are SGHRS and YFSETQ. The ends lost 1 base at V and 5 bases at J; junction bases unmatched: 13. CDR3 in amino acids: CASSLLPAGGPGNNEQFF. CDR3 DNA: TGCGCCAGCAGCTTGCTCCCGGCGGGAGGGCCTGGGAACAATGAGCAGTTCTTC.

The rearrangement joins TRBV5-6 to TRBJ2-5; no clear D gene. CDR3 size: 16 residues. Germline V gene lookup returns CDR1 SGHDT and CDR2 YYEEEE. V dropped 5 bases and J dropped 1 base, with 18 bases sitting between them. The CDR3 loop is CASSSPVTGPQETQYF. The CDR3 bases are TGTGCCAGCAGTTCCCCCGTGACGGGTCCCCAAGAGACCCAGTACTTC.

The J gene is TRBJ2-5, the V gene TRBV5-1; D may be TRBD2 (5 bases). The CDR3 is 13 residues long. Germline CDR1 and CDR2: SGHRS and YFSETQ. The ends were cut back, 1 base at V and 4 bases at J, with 8 bases in the middle. This CDR3 reads CASSLPSGETQYF. The DNA for the CDR3 is TGCGCCAGCAGCTTGCCCAGCGGAGAGACCCAGTACTTC.

J is TRBJ1-2 and V is TRBV7-9; D gene ambiguous. V was shortened by 8 bases and J by 4 bases, with 14 bases between the two germline ends. The CDR3 runs to 13 residues. Germline V gene data show CDR1 as SEHNR and CDR2 as FQNEAQ (reference sequence). In nucleotides, the CDR3 is TGTGCCAGCTCACCAGCCCCAGGCTATGGCTACACCTTC. Translating gives CASSPAPGYGYTF.

The V and J genes are TRBV19 and TRBJ2-3; D is possibly TRBD1 (5 bases). The CDR3 is made up of 15 amino acids. The germline V and J ends were trimmed by 3 bases and 3 bases, with 13 bases remaining between them. Per the germline V gene, CDR1 is LNHDA and CDR2 is SQIVND (reference sequence). The CDR3 reads CASSMSASGTDTQYF. The CDR3 DNA reads as TGTGCCAGTAGTATGTCGGCTTCAGGGACAGATACGCAGTATTTT.

In this sample, this clone turned up a few times. The chain couples TRBV5-1 to TRBJ2-1; 9 bases match TRBD2. CDR1 is SGHRS and CDR2 is YFSETQ in the germline V gene. The CDR3 length is 15 residues. V gave up 2 bases and J gave up 6 bases; unmatched junction bases: 6. CDR3 sequence (DNA): TGCGCCAGCAGCTTAGCGGGAGGTACCGGCAATGAGCAGTTCTTC. Translated: CASSLAGGTGNEQFF. Full variable domain (outside the CDR3, taken from reference TRBV5-1 and TRBJ2-1): KAGVTQTPRYLIKTRGQQVTLSCSPISGHRSVSWYQQTPGQGLQFLFEYFSETQRNKGNFPGRFSGRQFSNSRSEMNVSTLELGDSALYLCASSLAGGTGNEQFFGPGTRLTVL.

This chain connects TRBV25-1 to TRBJ2-5, with a possible D match to TRBD1 (6 bases). Germline V gives CDR1 MGHDK, CDR2 SYGVNS. The CDR3 is 13 amino acids. V was clipped by 6 bases and J by 5 bases, with 13 bases between them. The CDR3 nucleotides are TGTGCCAGCAGACCCACAGGGAGCGAGACCCAGTACTTC. This gives the protein CASRPTGSETQYF.

The chain has TRBV14 and TRBJ1-2, with 8 positions matching TRBD1. V shed 4 bases, J shed 4 bases, and the junction held 8 bases outside the gene matches. Germline V lookup: CDR1 SGHDN, CDR2 FVKESK. CDR3 length: 15 amino acids. This CDR3 is CASSLYRDRSYGYTF. Written as DNA, the CDR3 is TGTGCCAGCAGCCTGTACCGGGACAGGAGCTATGGCTACACCTTC. The whole variable domain, filled in from reference TRBV14 and TRBJ1-2, reads EAGVTQFPSHSVIEKGQTVTLRCDPISGHDNLYWYRRVMGKEIKFLLHFVKESKQDESGMPNNRFLAERTGGTYSTLKVQPAELEDSGVYFCASSLYRDRSYGYTFGSGTRLTVV.

This clone appeared once. This chain joins TRBV29-1 and TRBJ2-3; no clear D. Trimming shortened V by 4 bases and J by 2 bases, and 10 bases separated the two germline ends. Germline assignment: CDR1 SQVTM and CDR2 ANQGSEA. This CDR3 spans 13 amino acids. The CDR3 reads CSVVRQSTDTQYF. CDR3 bases: TGCAGCGTTGTGAGACAATCCACAGATACGCAGTATTTT.

The chain is built from TRBV14 and TRBJ1-5; D is ambiguous. This CDR3 is built from 16 residues. CDR1 and CDR2 (germline): SGHDN, FVKESK. Trimming cost V 5 bases and J 0 bases, with 14 bases left between them. The CDR3 region is CASSYPQVNSNQPQHF. The CDR3 DNA follows: TGTGCCAGCAGCTACCCCCAGGTAAATAGCAATCAGCCCCAGCATTTT.

This rearrangement joins TRBV10-3 to TRBJ2-7, with TRBD2 as a possible D gene (6 bases). Germline lookup yields CDR1 ENHRY and CDR2 SYGVKD. The CDR3 sequence is 14 residues long. This chain's CDR3 is CATRDAGSSYEQYF. In nucleotides, the CDR3 is TGTGCAACCAGGGACGCGGGGAGCTCCTACGAGCAGTACTTC.

The genes are TRBV27 and TRBJ2-1; TRBD2 aligns across 7 bases. Trimming at V came to 3 bases and at J to 4 bases, leaving 9 bases not matched to a gene. The CDR3 loop spans 16 amino acids. The germline gives CDR1 MNHEY, CDR2 SMNVEV (reference sequence). This chain's CDR3 is CASSLEGGPSYNEQFF. The CDR3 DNA sequence: TGTGCCAGCAGTTTGGAGGGAGGGCCTTCGTACAATGAGCAGTTCTTC.

V is TRBV12-2 and J is TRBJ2-7; TRBD2, the table's D call, lacks a check against the DNA. TRBV12-2 is a pseudogene. The CDR3 is 19 residues long. CDR3 loop: CASRPEDGSPYQNPYEQYV. CDR3 DNA: TGTGCAAGTCGCCCCGAAGACGGGAGCCCTTACCAAAATCCCTACGAGCAGTACGTC.

The chain combines TRBV9 with TRBJ2-5; D not certain. The ends were cut back, 0 bases at V and 4 bases at J, with 10 bases in the middle. The CDR3 spans 14 residues. Germline CDR1 reads SGDLS; CDR2 reads YYNGEE. CDR3 in DNA: TGTGCCAGCAGCGTAGATATTAGAGGAGAGACCCAGTACTTC. It specifies CASSVDIRGETQYF.

CDR3 nucleotides: TGTGCCATCAGAGAACAGGGGGCATATAATTCACCCCTCCACTTT. It yields the protein CAIREQGAYNSPLHF. The gene calls are TRBV10-3 and TRBJ1-6, with 9 bases lining up with TRBD1. The CDR3 covers 15 residues. Looked up from germline, CDR1 is ENHRY and CDR2 is SYGVKD. The junction had 4 bases not matched to a gene; V was cut back by 6 bases and J by 4 bases.

The gene calls are TRBV25-1 and TRBJ2-6; possible D gene TRBD2, 5 bases. V lost 0 bases, J lost 2 bases, and 8 bases lay in between. The CDR3 covers 16 residues. Per germline, CDR1 MGHDK and CDR2 SYGVNS. The CDR3 DNA reads TGTGCCAGCAGTGAATATGGAGGCGCTGGGGCCAACGTCCTGACTTTC. It codes for CASSEYGGAGANVLTF.

The gene calls are TRBV7-2 and TRBJ1-3; no clear D. The germline gives CDR1 SGHTA, CDR2 FQGNSA. The CDR3 loop spans 14 amino acids. The V end lost 5 bases, the J end lost 3 bases, and 11 bases lay between the germline ends. DNA for the CDR3: TGTGCCAGCAGCCTGGACCGGGGTGGAAACACCATATATTTT. Amino acids: CASSLDRGGNTIYF. Drawing the rest from reference TRBV7-2 and TRBJ1-3, the complete variable domain is GAGVSQSPSNKVTEKGKDVELRCDPISGHTALYWYRQSLGQGLEFLIYFQGNSAPDKSGLPSDRFSAERTGGSVSTLTIQRTQQEDSAVYLCASSLDRGGNTIYFGEGSWLTVV.

This sequence joins TRBV13 and TRBJ1-1, with TRBD1 as a possible D gene (6 bases). Germline CDR1 reads PRHDT; CDR2 reads FYEKMQ (reference sequence). Between the trimmed V and J ends, which lost 4 bases and 1 base, there was a span of 13 bases. The CDR3 spans 15 residues. This CDR3 reads CASSSWGQGNTEAFF. CDR3 DNA: TGTGCCAGCAGCTCCTGGGGGCAGGGGAACACTGAAGCTTTCTTT.

Only a few counts were recorded for this clone. The gene calls are TRBV5-1 and TRBJ1-4; unclear D gene. The CDR3 totals 13 residues. CDR1 is SGHRS, CDR2 YFSETQ, per germline. V was trimmed by 2 bases and J by 7 bases, leaving 9 bases between them. DNA of the CDR3: TGCGCCAGCAGCTTTTCAGGTGGTGAAAAACTGTTTTTT. Its translation: CASSFSGGEKLFF. Full variable domain (rest looked up from reference TRBV5-1 and TRBJ1-4): KAGVTQTPRYLIKTRGQQVTLSCSPISGHRSVSWYQQTPGQGLQFLFEYFSETQRNKGNFPGRFSGRQFSNSRSEMNVSTLELGDSALYLCASSFSGGEKLFFGSGTQLSVL.

This sequence joins TRBV4-1 and TRBJ2-3; 12 bases are a match to TRBD1. Germline V gene lookup returns CDR1 MGHRA and CDR2 YSYEKL. Trimming took 0 bases from V and 3 from J; bases not matched to a gene: 4. CDR3 size: 17 residues. For the CDR3, the DNA is TGCGCCAGCAGCCAAGAGGGACAGGGGGCGCGGACAGATACGCAGTATTTT. Its translation: CASSQEGQGARTDTQYF.

The rearrangement uses TRBV7-9 and TRBJ2-2, with D perhaps matching TRBD1 (6 bases). Trimming took 6 bases from V and 2 from J, leaving 10 bases between them. The CDR3 has 14 residues. In germline, CDR1 is SEHNR, CDR2 FQNEAQ (reference sequence). The CDR3 DNA is TGTGCCAGCAGGGCAGGGGCCAACACCGGGGAGCTGTTTTTT. Amino acids: CASRAGANTGELFF.